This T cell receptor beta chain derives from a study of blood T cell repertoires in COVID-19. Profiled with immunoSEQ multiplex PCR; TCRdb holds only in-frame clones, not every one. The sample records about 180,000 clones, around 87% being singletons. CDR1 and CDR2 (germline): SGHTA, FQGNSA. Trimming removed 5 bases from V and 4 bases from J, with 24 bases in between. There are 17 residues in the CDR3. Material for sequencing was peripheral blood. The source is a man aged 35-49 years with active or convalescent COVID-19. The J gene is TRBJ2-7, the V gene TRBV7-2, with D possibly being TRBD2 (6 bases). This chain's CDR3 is CASSPRLSFSGDYEQYF. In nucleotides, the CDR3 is TGTGCCAGCAGCCCCCGGCTCTCCTTTTCGGGGGATTACGAGCAGTACTTC.